A selection of T cell receptor beta chains follows, all from one sample in a study of beta chain features in type 1 diabetes. Sequenced by immunoSEQ multiplex PCR; TCRdb stores in-frame clones only, minus some. Of 500,000 to 650,000 clones in the sample, 9.5% to 15% were seen once. The sequencing sample was made of naive CD4+ T cells from blood. The receptors shown here come from a man aged 25 to 45 with type 1 diabetes. Both conserved end residues are part of each CDR3. Each record gives: clone size, J gene, D gene, V gene, CDR3 protein, CDR3 DNA. D genes are given only for firm matches. Expanded clones get a size class; other rows say once, few or many, or leave the size out.

- | TRBJ2-1 | - | TRBV5-1 | CASSFTGSSYNEQFF | TGCGCCAGCAGCTTCACAGGGAGCTCCTACAATGAGCAGTTCTTC
- | TRBJ1-5 | - | TRBV30 | CAWGGAPGNQPQHF | TGTGCCTGGGGGGGGGCCCCTGGCAATCAGCCCCAGCATTTT
- | TRBJ2-5 | - | TRBV10-2 | CASSVRSENQETQYF | TGCGCCAGCAGTGTACGGTCTGAGAACCAAGAGACCCAGTACTTC
- | TRBJ1-2 | - | TRBV4-3 | CASSQEASTANYGYTF | TGCGCCAGCAGCCAAGAGGCCAGCACAGCTAACTATGGCTACACCTTC
few | TRBJ2-4 | TRBD2 | TRBV9 | CASSVDAATSANIQYF | TGTGCCAGCAGCGTGGATGCAGCGACTAGCGCAAACATTCAGTACTTC
- | TRBJ1-1 | - | TRBV23-1 | CASSQSRGLHTEAFF | TGCGCCAGCAGTCAATCGCGGGGCCTGCACACTGAAGCTTTCTTT
- | TRBJ1-4 | - | TRBV6-5 | CASRQGATNEKLFF | TGTGCCAGCCGGCAGGGCGCAACTAATGAAAAACTGTTTTTT
few | TRBJ1-6 | - | TRBV13 | CASSLRGDSPLHF | TGTGCCAGCAGCTTAAGGGGTGACTCACCCCTCCACTTT
few | TRBJ2-3 | - | TRBV7-2 | CASRASTDTQYF | TGTGCCAGCAGAGCATCCACAGATACGCAGTATTTT
few | TRBJ1-5 | TRBD1 | TRBV2 | CASSGTGGNQPQHF | TGTGCCAGCAGTGGGACAGGGGGCAATCAGCCCCAGCATTTT
- | TRBJ2-1 | TRBD2 | TRBV9 | CASSPRGTKSYNEQFF | TGTGCCAGCAGCCCCCGAGGGACTAAGTCCTACAATGAGCAGTTCTTC
- | TRBJ2-1 | - | TRBV7-9 | CASSLAATFMDEQFF | TGTGCCAGCAGCTTAGCCGCAACCTTTATGGATGAGCAGTTCTTC
few | TRBJ2-3 | - | TRBV6-6 | CASSYSQQTSTDTQYF | TGTGCCAGCAGTTACTCGCAGCAGACTAGCACAGATACGCAGTATTTT
- | TRBJ2-7 | - | TRBV28 | CASGPGRYEQYF | TGTGCCAGCGGGCCAGGGAGGTACGAGCAGTACTTC
- | TRBJ2-7 | - | TRBV10-3 | CAISESKGRGEQYF | TGTGCCATCAGTGAGTCAAAGGGCCGGGGGGAGCAGTACTTC
- | TRBJ2-2 | - | TRBV5-1 | CASSFGRANTGELFF | TGCGCCAGCAGCTTTGGCAGGGCTAACACCGGGGAGCTGTTTTTT
- | TRBJ2-7 | TRBD1 | TRBV25-1 | CASSDRTGFHSEQYF | TGTGCCAGCAGTGACCGGACAGGGTTTCACTCCGAGCAGTACTTC
- | TRBJ2-1 | TRBD1 | TRBV4-3 | CASSQTGYSYNEQFF | TGCGCCAGCAGCCAGACAGGGTATTCCTACAATGAGCAGTTCTTC
few | TRBJ2-3 | TRBD1 | TRBV30 | CAWGAGGSTDTQYF | TGTGCCTGGGGGGCAGGGGGTAGCACAGATACGCAGTATTTT
few | TRBJ1-2 | - | TRBV7-2 | CASSLLPAPSTF | TGTGCCAGCAGCCTACTCCCGGCCCCGAGCACCTTC
- | TRBJ1-4 | - | TRBV6-5 | CASSRRENEKLFF | TGTGCCAGCAGTCGCAGAGAAAATGAAAAACTGTTTTTT
- | TRBJ1-3 | - | TRBV5-1 | CASSLQGSEDTIYF | TGCGCCAGCAGCTTGCAGGGATCCGAGGACACCATATATTTT
- | TRBJ1-2 | TRBD1 | TRBV27 | CASRDSPRGLGYTF | TGTGCCAGCAGAGATAGCCCAAGGGGGCTTGGCTACACCTTC
- | TRBJ2-3 | TRBD2 | TRBV7-9 | CASNFLAGGTDTQYF | TGTGCCAGCAACTTCCTAGCGGGGGGCACAGATACGCAGTATTTT
few | TRBJ1-2 | - | TRBV28 | CASSPPNYGYTF | TGTGCCAGCAGTCCGCCAAACTATGGCTACACCTTC
few | TRBJ1-6 | - | TRBV18 | CASSPNGAPLHF | TGTGCCAGCTCACCCAACGGGGCACCCCTCCACTTT
few | TRBJ1-2 | - | TRBV21-1 | CASSKGGKDDGYTF | TGTGCCAGCAGCAAAGGAGGGAAGGACGATGGCTACACCTTC
few | TRBJ1-6 | - | TRBV7-9 | CASSLVDGNSPLHF | TGTGCCAGCAGCTTAGTGGATGGTAATTCACCCCTCCACTTT
- | TRBJ1-2 | - | TRBV29-1 | CSVVIPGPGYTF | TGCAGCGTTGTGATACCGGGACCGGGCTACACCTTC
- | TRBJ1-6 | - | TRBV27 | CASSSPLEFRSPLHF | TGTGCCAGCAGCTCCCCCTTAGAGTTTAGGTCACCCCTCCACTTT
few | TRBJ1-1 | - | TRBV7-7 | CASSLRADTEAFF | TGTGCTAGCAGCTTAAGGGCAGACACTGAAGCTTTCTTT
few | TRBJ2-5 | - | TRBV28 | CASRMTGRRQETQYF | TGTGCCAGCAGGATGACAGGGAGGAGACAAGAGACCCAGTACTTC
once | TRBJ1-6 | - | TRBV14 | CASSLTGSSPLHF | TGTGCCAGCAGCTTAACAGGGAGCTCACCCCTCCACTTT
few | TRBJ2-5 | TRBD1 | TRBV5-6 | CASSLSGGTLTQYF | TGTGCCAGCAGCTTGTCAGGGGGAACCCTGACCCAGTACTTC
few | TRBJ2-2 | - | TRBV10-3 | CAIKRAGYTGELFF | TGTGCCATCAAGAGGGCAGGCTACACCGGGGAGCTGTTTTTT
- | TRBJ1-1 | TRBD1 | TRBV6-6 | CATTGATEAFF | TGTGCCACTACAGGGGCAACTGAAGCTTTCTTT
few | TRBJ2-3 | - | TRBV7-2 | CASSLSQGADTQYF | TGTGCCAGCAGCTTATCCCAGGGCGCAGATACGCAGTATTTT
- | TRBJ2-3 | - | TRBV30 | CAWSGAQGGTQYF | TGTGCCTGGAGTGGGGCCCAGGGAGGAACGCAGTATTTT
- | TRBJ2-7 | - | TRBV6-5 | CASSYSTLKPYEQYF | TGTGCCAGCAGTTACTCGACCCTAAAACCCTACGAGCAGTACTTC
few | TRBJ2-5 | TRBD1 | TRBV5-4 | CASSYGTGRETQYF | TGTGCCAGCAGCTACGGGACAGGGAGGGAGACCCAGTACTTC
- | TRBJ2-1 | - | TRBV5-6 | CASSPEGRLIYNEQFF | TGTGCCAGCAGCCCGGAGGGGCGACTAATCTACAATGAGCAGTTCTTC
- | TRBJ1-5 | - | TRBV2 | CASSESVPNSNQPQHF | TGTGCCAGCAGTGAATCTGTACCAAATAGCAATCAGCCCCAGCATTTT
few | TRBJ2-1 | TRBD1 | TRBV5-1 | CASSSGTGTMYEQFF | TGCGCCAGCAGCTCGGGGACAGGGACGATGTATGAGCAGTTCTTC
few | TRBJ2-2 | TRBD1 | TRBV6-5 | CASSYSPTGDPGELFF | TGTGCCAGCAGTTACTCTCCGACAGGGGACCCCGGGGAGCTGTTTTTT
few | TRBJ1-4 | - | TRBV30 | CAWSVNGAGANEKLFF | TGTGCCTGGAGTGTTAACGGGGCGGGAGCTAATGAAAAACTGTTTTTT
- | TRBJ2-7 | TRBD1 | TRBV7-9 | CASSLGTGVQYF | TGTGCCAGCAGCTTGGGGACAGGAGTGCAGTACTTC
few | TRBJ2-7 | TRBD1 | TRBV6-6 | CASSTLEGTGTYEQYF | TGTGCCAGCAGTACCCTGGAGGGGACAGGGACTTACGAGCAGTACTTC
- | TRBJ1-4 | - | TRBV27 | CASRETNEKLFF | TGTGCCAGCCGGGAAACTAATGAAAAACTGTTTTTT
- | TRBJ2-5 | - | TRBV4-3 | CASSQVRSGTQYF | TGCGCCAGCAGCCAAGTACGATCAGGGACCCAGTACTTC
few | TRBJ2-1 | TRBD2 | TRBV2 | CASSTLWGGVNEQFF | TGTGCCAGCAGTACCCTATGGGGGGGAGTCAATGAGCAGTTCTTC
- | TRBJ2-1 | - | TRBV7-6 | CASSSPYQLTYNEQFF | TGTGCCAGCAGCTCCCCATACCAATTAACTTACAATGAGCAGTTCTTC
- | TRBJ1-2 | TRBD1 | TRBV2 | CASSGSQQGGYGYTF | TGTGCCAGCAGTGGATCCCAACAGGGGGGCTATGGCTACACCTTC
few | TRBJ2-7 | - | TRBV4-2 | CASSQEERVDSYEQYF | TGTGCCAGCAGCCAAGAGGAGCGCGTAGACTCCTACGAGCAGTACTTC